Sequencing of this TCR beta chain was carried out in a study of Graves' ophthalmopathy and Graves' hyperthyroidism (dated by TCRdb to the late 2010s). Regarding the study in general: Peripheral blood samples were taken at the time of initial diagnosis, before any treatment was given. Following sample collection, hyperthyroidism patients were given methimazole at a starting dose of 30 mg daily, and ophthalmopathy patients were given high-dose intravenous methylprednisolone. The roughly 94 discovery patients were randomly split 7:3 into training and test sets. In five or six hyperthyroidism patients, T-cell repertoires of thyroid tissue and blood were compared. In total, under 150 blood samples were TCR-sequenced: approximately 42 ophthalmopathy, some 75 hyperthyroidism and some 17 hyperthyroidism-to-ophthalmopathy patients. The study used signatures of the TCR beta repertoire to tell Graves' ophthalmopathy apart from Graves' hyperthyroidism and to predict which patients would progress to ophthalmopathy. A discovery set of 100 patients (about 45 ophthalmopathy, approximately 58 stable hyperthyroidism) was enrolled to explore V-J signatures distinguishing ophthalmopathy from hyperthyroidism. The independent validation cohort included approximately 19 hyperthyroidism patients plus 17 patients who later progressed from hyperthyroidism to ophthalmopathy. Overall results and qualifications from the work: In validation, the model predicted ophthalmopathy progression with about 70% sensitivity and 72% to 80% specificity; some 13 predicted patients were CT-confirmed with GO in a median of around 6 months. Among expanded thyroid clonotypes with frequency above 0.001, most also showed up in blood, which suggests that blood repertoires may reflect the thyroid immune response. In cross-validation, the 13-signature model distinguished ophthalmopathy from stable hyperthyroidism with around 86% sensitivity and about 81% specificity, while in the test set the corresponding values were about 79% and 69%. Sample size was not predetermined statistically, and investigators were not blinded to group allocation.

For repertoire sequencing, TCR beta CDR3 regions were amplified from RNA transcripts. HTBI primers and the Qiagen OneStep RT-PCR kit were used in a first-round RT-PCR, which was followed by a second-round multiplex PCR, size selection and purification. Sequencing of the libraries was carried out on an Illumina HiSeq2000 in paired-end mode with 100 bp reads. The source study handled its data this way. Reads were processed with SOAPnuke, discarding reads with adapters, uncalled bases, mean Phred below 15, or no exact constant-primer or identifier match. High-quality paired reads were merged with COPE v1.2.5. Each unique nucleotide sequence was treated as a clonotype, and MiTCR v1.1 was used to align the clonotypes to the IMGT TRB V, D and J references. The analysis was limited to V-J combinations with a frequency above 0.0001, which together covered 99% to 99.2% of the repertoires. For each V-J combination, a TCR clonal expansion and chaos score was defined as F50 clonal expansion divided by the chaos observed in the TCRdist matrix. Welch's t-statistics and random forest were used to reduce the features to 10 to 15 V-J combinations, which were then used as input to a naive Bayes classifier. Thyroid-blood repertoire similarity was quantified with the Morisita-Horn index. TCRdb passed the public sequencing reads through fastp at Q25 and MiXCR, retaining productive beta sequences. Merged by CDR3 protein, the rows form single entries marked with the most common genes and DNA. These V and J calls rely on TCRdb rather than the paper's analysis. This sample gives about 620,000 distinct CDR3 sequences in total; 20% to 25% of them show up just once. The ten top clones hold around 6.9% of the sample.

There are many counts of this clonotype. The target of this receptor is not known. No much larger clone is present one base from it, and per-base qualities are unavailable. A patient counted as having stable hyperthyroidism if there was no progression to ophthalmopathy within 18 months of follow-up. The hyperthyroidism patients were 18 to 65 years old and newly diagnosed, with a disease duration of less than 2 months. Patients with other autoimmune diseases, uncontrolled infections, pregnancy or lactation were excluded from the study. Diagnosis relied on clinical symptoms, serum thyroxine, TRAb, thyroid ultrasound and orbital computed tomography. PBMCs were isolated from more than 8 ml of fresh peripheral blood by Ficoll-Paque density gradient centrifugation. Total RNA was extracted with Trizol reagent and quality-checked on an Agilent 2100 Bioanalyzer. Looking up the germline V gene yields CDR1 SGHAT and CDR2 FQNNGV. From the cysteine up to the phenylalanine, the CDR3 has a length of 14 residues. Only the CDR3 DNA stays, 42 bases, in frame from base 1. The germline ends are 9 bases apart after V is trimmed by 3 bases and J by 4 bases.

Sequenced: peripheral blood. The chain employs TRBV11-2 and TRBJ2-2; the D segment cannot be called with confidence. The sequence was collected from a woman between 18 and 29 years old with stable Graves' hyperthyroidism. Some clones in this sample may be carry-over from other donors' samples. Donor details come from another sample of the same person, matched by shared clones. The nucleotide sequence is given as TGTGCCAGCAGCTTTCAACTGATCACCGGGGAGCTGTTTTTT. Its product reads: CASSFQLITGELFF.